This TCR beta chain is from a study of T cell responses to AZD1222 COVID-19 vaccine. Assay: immunoSEQ multiplex PCR; the TCRdb copy retains only in-frame clones and omits some. The sample consists of about 270,000 clones, almost 95% of them appearing once. CDR3 length: 12 residues. Trimming removed 11 bases at V and 3 bases at J, with 13 bases between. Germline lookup yields CDR1 MDHEN and CDR2 SYDVKM. The origin of this receptor is an adult who received the AZD1222 COVID-19 vaccine. The sequences come from peripheral blood, collected 28 days after the second AZD1222 dose. This chain joins TRBV28 and TRBJ1-2; D not certain. This chain's CDR3 is CAWQSADYGYTF. CDR3 nucleotide sequence: TGTGCCTGGCAAAGTGCGGACTATGGCTACACCTTC.